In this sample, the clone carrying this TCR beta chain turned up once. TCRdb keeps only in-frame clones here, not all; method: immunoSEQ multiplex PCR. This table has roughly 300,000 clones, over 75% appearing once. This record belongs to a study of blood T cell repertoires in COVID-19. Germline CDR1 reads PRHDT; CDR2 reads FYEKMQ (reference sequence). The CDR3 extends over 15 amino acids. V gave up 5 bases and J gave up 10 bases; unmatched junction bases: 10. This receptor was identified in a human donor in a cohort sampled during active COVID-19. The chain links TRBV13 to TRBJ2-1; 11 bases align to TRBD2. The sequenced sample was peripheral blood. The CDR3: CASSPPGLAVREQFF. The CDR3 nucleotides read TGTGCCAGCAGCCCCCCGGGACTAGCGGTACGAGAGCAGTTCTTC.